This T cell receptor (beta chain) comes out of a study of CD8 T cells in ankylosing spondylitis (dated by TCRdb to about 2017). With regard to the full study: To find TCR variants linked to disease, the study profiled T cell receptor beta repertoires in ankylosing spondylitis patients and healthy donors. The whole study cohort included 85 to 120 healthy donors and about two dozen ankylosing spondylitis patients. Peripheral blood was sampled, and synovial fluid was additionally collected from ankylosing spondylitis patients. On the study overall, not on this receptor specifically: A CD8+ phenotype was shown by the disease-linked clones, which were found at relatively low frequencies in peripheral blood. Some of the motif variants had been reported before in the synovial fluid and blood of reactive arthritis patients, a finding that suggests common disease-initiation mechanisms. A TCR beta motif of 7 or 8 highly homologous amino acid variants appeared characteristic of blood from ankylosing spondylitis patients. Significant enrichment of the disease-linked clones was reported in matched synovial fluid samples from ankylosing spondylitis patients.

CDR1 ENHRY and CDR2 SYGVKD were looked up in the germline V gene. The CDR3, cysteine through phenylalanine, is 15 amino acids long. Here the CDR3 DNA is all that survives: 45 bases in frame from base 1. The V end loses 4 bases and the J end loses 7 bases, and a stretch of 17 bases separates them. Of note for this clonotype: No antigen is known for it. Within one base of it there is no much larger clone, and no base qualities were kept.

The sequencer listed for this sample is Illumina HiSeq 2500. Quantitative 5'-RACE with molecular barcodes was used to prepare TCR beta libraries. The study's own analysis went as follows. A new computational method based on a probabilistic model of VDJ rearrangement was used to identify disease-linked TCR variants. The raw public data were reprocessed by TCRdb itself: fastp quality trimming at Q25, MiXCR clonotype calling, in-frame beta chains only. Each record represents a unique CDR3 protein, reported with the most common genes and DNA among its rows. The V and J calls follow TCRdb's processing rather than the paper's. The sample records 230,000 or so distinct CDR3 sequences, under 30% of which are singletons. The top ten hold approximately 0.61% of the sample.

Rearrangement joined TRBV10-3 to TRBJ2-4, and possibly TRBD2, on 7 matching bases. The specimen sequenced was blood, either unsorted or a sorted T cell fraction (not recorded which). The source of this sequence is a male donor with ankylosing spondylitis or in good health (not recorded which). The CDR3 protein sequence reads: CAISGEGGPSNIQYF. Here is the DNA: TGTGCCATCAGTGGGGAGGGGGGGCCCTCGAACATTCAGTACTTC.